Reported below is one TCR beta chain. Profiling relied on immunoSEQ multiplex PCR, and the TCRdb table lists in-frame clones only, not all of them. The sample lists around 78,000 clones, more than 90% occurring once. The record originates from a study of T cell responses to AZD1222 COVID-19 vaccine. Germline V lookup: CDR1 KGHSH, CDR2 LQKENI. The CDR3 spans 18 residues. V shed 1 base and J shed 8 bases, with 21 bases lying between them. The rearrangement uses TRBV18 and TRBJ2-6; D is unresolved. This sequence was found in an adult in good health. The material sequenced was peripheral blood, taken on day 0 of AZD1222 vaccination. CDR3 sequence: CASSPQAALAEYTNVLTF. The CDR3 DNA follows: TGTGCCAGCTCACCACAGGCAGCCCTTGCTGAGTATACCAACGTCCTGACTTTC.